The TCR beta chain under discussion was sequenced for a study of Graves' ophthalmopathy and Graves' hyperthyroidism. Germline CDR1 SGHVS, CDR2 FQNEAQ. Trimming took 6 bases from V and 0 from J, leaving 17 bases between them. The CDR3 spans 16 residues. Other autoimmune diseases, uncontrolled infections, pregnancy and lactation each led to patient exclusion. RNA transcripts were the source from which TCR beta CDR3 regions were amplified. Second-round multiplex PCR came after a first-round RT-PCR that employed HTBI primers. TCRdb ran MiXCR on the multiplex PCR reads and lists one entry per CDR3 protein. Of over a million distinct CDR3 sequences in the sample, 35% to 40% were seen once. This clonotype was detected many times.

The sequence was collected from an adult man with Graves' hyperthyroidism. Sequencing used peripheral blood or thyroid tissue (not recorded which). The chain has TRBV7-8 and TRBJ1-1; D remains unclear. The CDR3 DNA reads as TGTGCCAGCAGTGGAACTTCGGGGTATCTGAACACTGAAGCTTTCTTT. Its translation is CASSGTSGYLNTEAFF.